This TCR beta chain derives from a study of T cell responses to AZD1222 COVID-19 vaccine. As to this clone: Its specificity is not known.

Sequencing was performed with immunoSEQ multiplex PCR; in TCRdb, only in-frame clones are kept and a portion is missing. The sample has over 150,000 clones, 91% seen once. CDR3 length: 14 amino acids. Per the germline V gene, CDR1 is LNHDA and CDR2 is SQIVND (reference sequence). Trimming cost V 3 bases and J 3 bases, with 12 bases left between them. Study-wide results and limits: Donors, mostly white British, included more females; clonal diversity was possibly underestimated. Spike-specific TCR breadth and depth were elevated following two AZD1222 doses.

This rearrangement joins TRBV19 to TRBJ2-7; no reliable D call. The receptor was derived from an adult who received the AZD1222 COVID-19 vaccine. Specimen: peripheral blood, collected 28 days after the second AZD1222 dose. CDR3 sequence reads: CASSISGSNYEQYF. CDR3 bases: TGTGCCAGTAGTATTTCGGGCAGCAACTACGAGCAGTACTTC.